A selection of T cell receptor beta chains follows, all from one sample in a study of control samples from healthy donors and cancer patients. Sequencing used immunoSEQ multiplex PCR; TCRdb keeps in-frame clones, though not all of them. The sample has 140,000 to 150,000 clones, roughly 93% seen once. The sample comprised blood. Receptor source: a man younger than 35 in good health. Each CDR3 is given with its conserved first and last residue. A D gene is named only where the DNA matches it firmly. Clone sizes are given selectively: once, few, many, or a class where the clone is expanded.

TRBV27	TRBJ2-3	NA	NA	CASSISYADTQYF	TGTGCCAGCTCCATTAGTTATGCAGATACGCAGTATTTT
TRBV7-9	TRBJ2-1	NA	NA	CASSPPPPSYNEQFF	TGTGCCAGCAGCCCCCCCCCTCCTTCCTACAATGAGCAGTTCTTC
TRBV6-4	TRBJ1-4	NA	NA	CASSSGRENEKLFF	TGTGCCAGCAGTTCTGGGAGGGAAAATGAAAAACTGTTTTTT
TRBV7-8	TRBJ1-1	NA	NA	CASSRSKNTEAFF	TGTGCCAGCAGCCGATCCAAGAACACTGAAGCTTTCTTT
TRBV28	TRBJ1-5	NA	once	CASSSKGGSNQPQHF	TGTGCCAGCAGTTCTAAGGGGGGTAGCAATCAGCCCCAGCATTTT
TRBV24-1	TRBJ2-3	NA	NA	CATSDLSGPTQYF	TGTGCCACCAGTGATCTCAGCGGACCTACGCAGTATTTT
TRBV6-2/TRBV6-3	TRBJ2-2	NA	NA	CASSYWNTGELFF	TGTGCCAGCAGTTACTGGAACACCGGGGAGCTGTTTTTT
TRBV19	TRBJ1-5	NA	NA	CASSIGGQRGNQPQHF	TGTGCCAGTAGTATAGGGGGCCAAAGGGGCAATCAGCCCCAGCATTTT
TRBV6-5	TRBJ1-2	NA	NA	CASSYRTAYGYTF	TGTGCCAGCAGTTACCGGACAGCCTATGGCTACACCTTC
TRBV28	TRBJ1-1	NA	NA	CASSSPPANTEAFF	TGTGCCAGCAGTTCGCCCCCGGCGAACACTGAAGCTTTCTTT
TRBV28	TRBJ2-3	NA	NA	CASSYGSTDTQYF	TGTGCCAGCAGTTATGGGAGCACAGATACGCAGTATTTT
TRBV29-1	TRBJ2-2	NA	NA	CSGRDGYTGELFF	TGCAGCGGACGGGACGGATACACCGGGGAGCTGTTTTTT
TRBV19	TRBJ1-1	TRBD1	NA	CASSLGQGDFEAFF	TGTGCCAGTAGTCTCGGACAGGGGGACTTTGAAGCTTTCTTT
TRBV9	TRBJ1-1	TRBD1	NA	CASSSRDSLNTEAFF	TGTGCCAGCAGCTCCCGGGACAGCCTGAACACTGAAGCTTTCTTT
TRBV7-9	TRBJ2-7	TRBD1	NA	CASSRDSLPYEQYF	TGTGCCAGCAGCCGGGACAGCCTTCCCTACGAGCAGTACTTC
TRBV28	TRBJ2-7	TRBD1	NA	CASSLREDRVGEQYF	TGTGCCAGCAGTTTAAGGGAAGACAGGGTCGGCGAGCAGTACTTC
TRBV29-1	TRBJ2-7	NA	once	CSVAGPLSYEQYF	TGCAGCGTTGCCGGGCCTCTCTCCTACGAGCAGTACTTC
TRBV12-3/TRBV12-4	TRBJ1-2	TRBD1	NA	CASSETGVGYTF	TGTGCCAGCAGTGAAACAGGGGTTGGCTACACCTTC
TRBV11-2	TRBJ1-4	NA	NA	CASSPRGNEKLFF	TGTGCCAGCAGCCCACGGGGCAATGAAAAACTGTTTTTT
TRBV27	TRBJ2-1	TRBD1	NA	CASTYLKSYRGSYNEQFF	TGTGCCAGCACGTATTTGAAGAGCTACAGGGGCTCCTACAATGAGCAGTTCTTC
TRBV6-5	TRBJ1-4	TRBD1	NA	CASSLFTGGNEKLFF	TGTGCCAGCAGTCTGTTCACAGGGGGCAATGAAAAACTGTTTTTT
TRBV6-1	TRBJ1-4	TRBD1	NA	CASSEAQGAGTEKLFF	TGTGCCAGCAGTGAAGCTCAGGGGGCTGGCACGGAAAAACTGTTTTTT
TRBV28	TRBJ2-7	NA	NA	CASGPIRGRLSEQYF	TGTGCCAGCGGCCCCATCCGGGGACGCCTAAGCGAGCAGTACTTC
TRBV9	TRBJ2-3	TRBD1	NA	CASSVVGQGATDTQYF	TGTGCCAGCAGCGTAGTAGGACAGGGGGCTACAGATACGCAGTATTTT
TRBV19	TRBJ2-3	NA	NA	CASNLQGKTDTQYF	TGTGCCAGTAACCTTCAGGGGAAGACAGATACGCAGTATTTT
TRBV18	TRBJ1-1	TRBD1	NA	CASSPNPGTGDGEAFF	TGTGCCAGCTCACCCAACCCCGGGACAGGGGATGGTGAAGCTTTCTTT
TRBV5-1	TRBJ2-2	NA	NA	CASSVLGTVGTGELFF	TGCGCCAGCAGCGTATTAGGGACTGTAGGGACCGGGGAGCTGTTTTTT
TRBV19	TRBJ2-1	TRBD2	NA	CASSMPPSGRNPSYNEQFF	TGTGCCAGTAGTATGCCCCCTAGCGGGAGAAACCCTTCCTACAATGAGCAGTTCTTC
TRBV6-2/TRBV6-3	TRBJ1-2	NA	NA	CASSYSEGYGYTF	TGTGCCAGCAGTTACTCCGAGGGCTATGGCTACACCTTC
TRBV5-3	TRBJ1-6	NA	NA	CARSLVGQFSSYNSPLHF	TGTGCCAGAAGCTTGGTTGGCCAGTTCAGCTCCTATAATTCACCCCTCCACTTT
TRBV19	TRBJ2-3	NA	NA	CASSMSLPSRGYTDTQYF	TGTGCCAGTAGTATGTCCCTACCTTCCCGGGGTTACACAGATACGCAGTATTTT
TRBV7-9	TRBJ2-6	TRBD1	NA	CASTPYPGQGVFSGANVLTF	TGTGCCAGCACCCCCTATCCAGGACAGGGGGTCTTCTCTGGGGCCAACGTCCTGACTTTC
TRBV5-1	TRBJ2-1	TRBD2	NA	CASKVLAGHNEQFF	TGCGCCAGCAAGGTCCTAGCGGGGCACAATGAGCAGTTCTTC
TRBV7-9	TRBJ1-3	NA	NA	CASSLVFRGNTIYF	TGTGCCAGCAGCTTAGTATTTAGGGGAAACACCATATATTTT
TRBV4-2	TRBJ2-2	TRBD1	NA	CASSQENRDSRRELFF	TGTGCCAGCAGCCAAGAGAACCGGGACAGCCGTCGAGAGCTGTTTTTT
TRBV30	TRBJ1-4	TRBD1	NA	CAWTGQGYLNEKLFF	TGTGCCTGGACGGGACAGGGATACTTAAATGAAAAACTGTTTTTT
TRBV9	TRBJ1-1	TRBD1	NA	CASSAPSGGAIVNTEAFF	TGTGCCAGCAGCGCCCCATCAGGGGGCGCGATCGTGAACACTGAAGCTTTCTTT
TRBV28	TRBJ2-5	NA	NA	CASSPPPQPVEETQYF	TGTGCCAGCAGTCCCCCACCGCAACCCGTGGAAGAGACCCAGTACTTC
TRBV5-6	TRBJ2-7	NA	NA	CASSTDGRGIYEQYF	TGTGCCAGCAGCACGGACGGGAGAGGGATCTACGAGCAGTACTTC
TRBV27	TRBJ1-1	TRBD1	NA	CASSLSGTVTEAFF	TGTGCCAGCAGTTTATCCGGGACAGTCACTGAAGCTTTCTTT
TRBV4-1	TRBJ2-3	NA	medium-sized	CASSQVMAVDTQYF	TGCGCCAGCAGCCAAGTTATGGCGGTTGATACGCAGTATTTT
TRBV5-1	TRBJ1-2	NA	NA	CASSLWIGGDYGYTF	TGCGCCAGCAGCTTGTGGATAGGCGGTGATTATGGCTACACCTTC
TRBV30	TRBJ2-4	NA	NA	CAWSPGWNIQYF	TGTGCCTGGAGTCCAGGGTGGAACATTCAGTACTTC
TRBV6-5	TRBJ1-2	NA	NA	CASTTLGYGYTF	TGTGCCAGCACCACGCTGGGCTATGGCTACACCTTC
TRBV12-5	TRBJ1-5	TRBD1	NA	CASGYTGGDRYRGNQPQHF	TGTGCTAGTGGTTATACAGGGGGCGACCGATACCGCGGCAATCAGCCCCAGCATTTT
TRBV10-3	TRBJ1-3	NA	NA	CGIGAAGDRNTIYF	TGTGGTATCGGGGCGGCAGGGGATAGAAACACCATATATTTT